The T cell receptor (beta chain) under discussion was sequenced for a study of blood T cells in healthy people across ages. Study-level points and caveats: The unsorted PBMCs prevented any conclusive comparison of naive versus antigen-experienced cells. Estimated diversity across one million T cells was deemed an underestimate.

The V gene's germline CDR1 is DFQATT and CDR2 SNEGSKA (reference sequence). The CDR3 extends over 14 amino acids. V lost 5 bases, J lost 7 bases, and 6 bases stayed unmatched. Each donor was a healthy Caucasian individual from Russia, aged about 6 to 95. Next came a second PCR, run for about 7 to 12 cycles, which used a sample-barcoded 5' primer along with a J-beta primer mix. TCRdb reanalysed the 5' RACE reads using MiXCR and keeps one entry per CDR3 protein. The sample yields about 1.6 million distinct CDR3 sequences, about 31% seen once. As regards this clonotype: Its matching antigen is unknown.

Sample: blood. This sequence joins TRBV20-1 and TRBJ2-1; TRBD2 agrees at 12 bases. This clonotype originated in a woman in her 30s in good health. This CDR3 reads CSAVTSGRGNEQFF. The CDR3 coding sequence is TGCAGTGCTGTGACTAGCGGGAGAGGAAATGAGCAGTTCTTC.